What follows are 6 T cell receptor beta chains derived from one specimen sequenced in a study of blood T cell repertoires in COVID-19. Assay used: immunoSEQ multiplex PCR; TCRdb lists only in-frame clones, some missing. The repertoire has 200,000 to 250,000 clones, about nine tenths of them found once; the top ten carry 3% to 3.5%. What was sequenced was PBMCs or T cells enriched from blood (not recorded which). These receptors were taken from a woman in her forties or fifties in a cohort exposed to, infected with or recovered from COVID-19 (not recorded which).

The J gene is TRBJ2-2, the V gene TRBV7-2, with D unresolved. The CDR3 loop spans 17 amino acids. V lost 1 base and J lost 5, with 17 bases in between. Per germline, CDR1 SGHTA and CDR2 FQGNSA. CDR3 sequence (DNA): TGTGCCAGCAGCTTAGGGCGGCAGCACATGTGGACCGGGGAGCTGTTTTTT. It encodes CASSLGRQHMWTGELFF. Combining the CDR3 with reference TRBV7-2 and TRBJ2-2 gives the whole variable domain GAGVSQSPSNKVTEKGKDVELRCDPISGHTALYWYRQSLGQGLEFLIYFQGNSAPDKSGLPSDRFSAERTGGSVSTLTIQRTQQEDSAVYLCASSLGRQHMWTGELFFGEGSRLTVL.

V usage is TRBV5-1 and J usage is TRBJ2-5; 12 positions match TRBD1. With V trimmed by 2 bases and J by 5 bases, 4 bases remained unmatched. This CDR3 spans 15 amino acids. The germline V gene has CDR1 SGHRS and CDR2 YFSETQ. The CDR3 region has the DNA TGCGCCAGCAGCTTCTTAGGGACAGGGGGCGAGACCCAGTACTTC. Translating it yields CASSFLGTGGETQYF.

In this sample, this clone turned up once. V and J are TRBV4-3 and TRBJ2-3; 14 bases map to TRBD2. Looked up from germline, CDR1 is LGHNA and CDR2 is YSLEER. J gave up 1 base and V 0 bases, and 9 bases lay outside the gene matches. This CDR3 comprises 20 residues. CDR3 DNA sequence: TGCGCCAGCAGCCAAGATTGGCGACTAGCGGGGGGGCTCGGCACAGATACGCAGTATTTT. This codes for CASSQDWRLAGGLGTDTQYF.

The chain uses TRBV24-1 and TRBJ1-1; tentative D call: TRBD1 (5 bases). CDR1 KGHDR and CDR2 SFDVKD come from the germline V gene. V lost 3 bases, J lost 3 bases, and 7 bases lay in between. The CDR3 loop spans 13 amino acids. CDR3 DNA: TGTGCCACCAGTGATGTAGGGGACACTGAAGCTTTCTTT. Its protein is CATSDVGDTEAFF.

The CDR3 protein is CASSYTGNTIYF. CDR3 nucleotide sequence: TGTGCCAGCAGTTACACTGGAAACACCATATATTTT. The V call is TRBV2, the J call TRBJ1-3; D gene unclear. V gave up 5 bases and J gave up 2 bases, with 4 bases separating them. Per the germline V gene, CDR1 is SNHLY and CDR2 is FYNNEI. The CDR3 loop spans 12 amino acids.

J is TRBJ1-1 and V is TRBV5-8; 7 bases align to TRBD1. The CDR3 contains 13 residues. With V trimmed by 0 bases and J by 8 bases, 4 bases remained unmatched. Germline V gene sequence: CDR1 SGHTS, CDR2 YDEGEE. This CDR3 reads CASSLEGRGEAFF. CDR3 DNA sequence: TGTGCCAGCAGCTTGGAGGGCAGGGGGGAAGCTTTCTTT.